Below, 30 T cell receptor beta chains from the same sample are listed, as sequenced in a study of response to subunit inactivated influenza vaccine. TCRdb reprocessed the RT-PCR reads via MiXCR and lists one record per CDR3 protein. The table lists 530,000 or so distinct CDR3 sequences, roughly 23% of them singletons, with 1.5% to 2% in the top ten. The specimen was CD4+ T cells sorted from PBMCs, collected roughly 5 days after vaccination. These TCRs come from a man between 50 and 59 years old who received an inactivated influenza vaccine.

The rearrangement uses TRBV18 and TRBJ1-5; D gene uncertain. CDR1 and CDR2 (germline): KGHSH, LQKENI. CDR3 length: 16 residues. The V gene lost 1 base and the J gene lost 0 bases, with 10 bases spanning the gap. CDR3 DNA: TGTGCCAGCTCACCACGGACGGAGCGTAGCAATCAGCCCCAGCATTTT. The encoded protein is CASSPRTERSNQPQHF.

The sample holds a few counts of this clonotype. The J gene is TRBJ2-3, the V gene TRBV10-3; 8 nucleotides match TRBD2. V shed 3 bases, J shed 3 bases, and the junction held 5 bases outside the gene matches. The CDR3 has 15 amino acids. Per germline, CDR1 ENHRY and CDR2 SYGVKD. The CDR3 spells CAISEIGGRTDTQYF. As DNA, the CDR3 is TGTGCCATCAGTGAAATCGGCGGGAGGACAGATACGCAGTATTTT.

The chain employs TRBV12-3 or TRBV12-4 and TRBJ2-1, with 12 bases that match TRBD2. V was pared by 6 bases and J by 9 bases, with 9 bases of the junction left unmatched. The CDR3 sequence is 15 residues long. The DNA of the CDR3 is TGTGCCAGCAGAATCACTAGCGGGAGGTTAAGTGAGCAGTTCTTC. The encoded protein is CASRITSGRLSEQFF.

The V gene is TRBV10-2, the J gene TRBJ2-3; the D is unclear. Between the trimmed V and J ends, which lost 7 bases and 4 bases, there was a span of 12 bases. The CDR3 covers 13 residues. Germline V gives CDR1 WSHSY, CDR2 SAAADI. The CDR3 reads CASTDGVPDTQYF. The DNA for the CDR3 is TGCGCCAGCACCGACGGAGTCCCAGATACGCAGTATTTT.

This clonotype was counted a few times. This CDR3 reads CASSLSSSGGFYEQYF. CDR3 DNA: TGTGCCAGCAGCTTATCATCGTCAGGGGGCTTCTACGAGCAGTACTTC. The chain couples TRBV7-2 to TRBJ2-7; 8 bases are a match to TRBD1. Per the germline V gene, CDR1 is SGHTA and CDR2 is FQGNSA. The CDR3 covers 16 residues. V dropped 2 bases and J dropped 3; count of bases not matched to a gene: 9.

CDR3 sequence: CASSFRGKNIQYF. The CDR3 DNA sequence: TGTGCCAGCAGTTTTCGGGGAAAAAACATTCAGTACTTC. The V call is TRBV28, the J call TRBJ2-4, with D maybe TRBD2 (5 bases). Between the trimmed V and J ends, which lost 3 bases and 4 bases, there was a span of 7 bases. The CDR3 is 13 residues long. Germline CDR1 MDHEN, CDR2 SYDVKM.

This clonotype has a count of ten or more. The chain uses TRBV11-1 and TRBJ2-2; 11 bases fit TRBD2. CDR3 size: 18 residues. CDR1 is SGHAT, CDR2 FQDESV, per germline (reference sequence). The ends lost 2 bases at V and 4 bases at J; junction bases unmatched: 9. CDR3 amino acids: CASSLPPRLAGLTGELFF. In DNA form, the CDR3 reads TGTGCCAGCAGCTTACCTCCCAGACTAGCGGGACTCACCGGGGAGCTGTTTTTT.

V usage is TRBV12-3 or TRBV12-4 and J usage is TRBJ2-7, with D possibly TRBD2 on 5 matching bases. The CDR3 runs to 15 residues. The V and J ends lost 1 base and 2 bases respectively, with 12 bases between them. CDR3 region: CASSLVSGVPYEQYF. The CDR3 DNA follows: TGTGCCAGCAGTTTAGTTTCCGGGGTACCCTACGAGCAGTACTTC.

This clonotype was counted only a few times. This rearrangement joins TRBV28 to TRBJ1-2; TRBD1 matches 7 bases. V lost 4 bases and J lost 12; bases outside the gene matches: 8. The CDR3 extends over 12 amino acids. The germline CDR1 and CDR2 sequences are MDHEN and SYDVKM. The CDR3: CASSSPITGDTF. The CDR3, as DNA: TGTGCCAGCAGTTCCCCGATCACAGGGGACACCTTC.

The CDR3 here is CASTPDFEAFF. DNA for the CDR3: TGTGCCAGCACACCGGACTTTGAAGCTTTCTTT. The J gene is TRBJ1-1, the V gene TRBV12-3 or TRBV12-4, with D uncertain. The CDR3 extends over 11 amino acids. V shed 7 bases and J shed 7 bases, with 10 bases lying between them.

The rearrangement links TRBV12-3 or TRBV12-4 to TRBJ2-1, with 7 bases matching TRBD1. The ends lost 8 bases at V and 4 bases at J; junction bases unmatched: 8. The CDR3 consists of 14 residues. This CDR3 reads CASGRTGPYNEQFF. The CDR3 nucleotides are TGTGCCAGCGGACGGACAGGTCCTTACAATGAGCAGTTCTTC.

This chain uses TRBV20-1 with TRBJ2-1; unclear D gene. Germline loops: CDR1 DFQATT, CDR2 SNEGSKA (reference sequence). The CDR3 runs to 11 residues. V lost 6 bases and J 7 bases, leaving 10 bases between the germline ends. The DNA for the CDR3 is TGCAGTGCCCCCGGAGCGAATGAGCAGTTCTTC. Amino acid sequence: CSAPGANEQFF.

CDR3 amino acids: CASSLGAGYSTDTQYF. The CDR3 DNA reads as TGCGCCAGCAGCTTGGGGGCAGGCTATAGCACAGATACGCAGTATTTT. The chain combines TRBV5-1 with TRBJ2-3; D call uncertain. In germline, CDR1 is SGHRS, CDR2 YFSETQ. V gave up 0 bases and J gave up 0 bases, with 11 bases separating them. The CDR3 loop spans 16 amino acids.

This clonotype was found a few times. V usage is TRBV3-1 and J usage is TRBJ2-6; tentative D call: TRBD2 (6 bases). The V end lost 3 bases, the J end lost 2 bases, and 14 bases lay between the germline ends. CDR3 length: 17 amino acids. In germline, CDR1 is LGHDT, CDR2 YNNKEL (reference sequence). Written as DNA, the CDR3 is TGTGCCAGCAGCCAGCGGGGAGGAATTCCTGGGGCCAACGTCCTGACTTTC. This sequence encodes CASSQRGGIPGANVLTF.

The chain recombines TRBV20-1 with TRBJ1-2; TRBD1 might be the D (6 bases). V lost 1 base and J 7 bases, leaving 16 bases between the germline ends. The CDR3 has 14 residues. Germline CDR1 reads DFQATT; CDR2 reads SNEGSKA (reference sequence). The CDR3 reads CSARVRLQGSGYTF. The CDR3 DNA reads as TGCAGTGCTAGAGTACGACTACAGGGCTCTGGCTACACCTTC.

The chain uses TRBV4-2 and TRBJ2-3; D gene ambiguous. Per the germline V gene, CDR1 is LGHNA and CDR2 is YNFKEQ. The V end lost 0 bases, the J end lost 2 bases, and 15 bases lay between the germline ends. CDR3 length: 17 residues. Here the CDR3 reads CASSQDRVGRSTDTQYF. For the CDR3, the DNA is TGTGCCAGCAGCCAAGATCGGGTCGGACGTTCCACAGATACGCAGTATTTT.

A few counts support this clonotype. The chain combines TRBV5-1 with TRBJ2-7; D gene ambiguous. The V end was cut by 3 bases, the J end by 3 bases, with 10 bases between. The CDR3 is made up of 13 amino acids. Germline V CDR1 and CDR2: SGHRS, YFSETQ. The CDR3 nucleotides are TGCGCCAGCAGCTCCCAAGGCGACTACGAGCAGTACTTC. It is translated as CASSSQGDYEQYF.

This clonotype turned up a few times. The chain uses TRBV5-4 and TRBJ2-5; D is uncertain. Germline V gene lookup returns CDR1 SGHNT and CDR2 YYREEE (reference sequence). Trimming pared 1 base from V and 3 bases from J, leaving 7 bases between. The CDR3 consists of 13 residues. The CDR3, as DNA: TGTGCCAGCAGCTTGTCCATCGAAGAGACCCAGTACTTC. It translates to CASSLSIEETQYF. Drawing the rest from reference TRBV5-4 and TRBJ2-5, the complete variable domain is ETGVTQSPTHLIKTRGQQVTLRCSSQSGHNTVSWYQQALGQGPQFIFQYYREEENGRGNFPPRFSGLQFPNYSSELNVNALELDDSALYLCASSLSIEETQYFGPGTRLLVL.

The CDR3 nucleotides are TGTGCCAGCAGCCGAACAGGACTACTAGCCAAAAACATTCAGTACTTC. Translating gives CASSRTGLLAKNIQYF. The genes are TRBV7-9 and TRBJ2-4, with D possibly being TRBD2 (6 bases). The CDR3 is made up of 16 amino acids. Trimming left V 5 bases short and J 0 bases short, with 14 bases between. CDR1 and CDR2 from the germline V gene are SEHNR and FQNEAQ (reference sequence). Combining the CDR3 with reference TRBV7-9 and TRBJ2-4 gives the whole variable domain DTGVSQNPRHKITKRGQNVTFRCDPISEHNRLYWYRQTLGQGPEFLTYFQNEAQLEKSRLLSDRFSAERPKGSFSTLEIQRTEQGDSAMYLCASSRTGLLAKNIQYFGAGTRLSVL.

This chain connects TRBV6-2 or TRBV6-3 to TRBJ1-5; the D gene is possibly TRBD1 (6 bases). The CDR3 runs to 14 residues. V was pared by 6 bases and J by 7 bases, with 16 bases between. The V gene's germline CDR1 is MNHEY and CDR2 SVGEGT. The CDR3 is CASSPPGGRQPQHF. CDR3 bases: TGTGCCAGCAGCCCCCCCGGGGGGCGGCAGCCCCAGCATTTT.

The table lists this clonotype with a few counts. The chain couples TRBV7-2 to TRBJ2-1, with unresolved D. From germline, CDR1 is SGHTA and CDR2 FQGNSA. Deletions cut 0 bases from V and 9 bases from J, with 12 bases between. The CDR3 extends over 14 amino acids. The CDR3 region is CASSLADGRSEQFF. CDR3 coding DNA: TGTGCCAGCAGCTTAGCAGACGGTAGGAGTGAGCAGTTCTTC.

The chain is built from TRBV27 and TRBJ2-1, with 8 nucleotides matching TRBD2. Looked up from germline, CDR1 is MNHEY and CDR2 is SMNVEV (reference sequence). The CDR3 extends over 17 amino acids. The junction had 7 bases not matched to a gene; V was cut back by 1 base and J by 2 bases. CDR3: CASSLWRGRKTYNEQFF. The DNA for the CDR3 is TGTGCCAGCAGTTTATGGCGCGGGAGGAAGACCTACAATGAGCAGTTCTTC.

This clonotype was observed a handful of times. The genes are TRBV29-1 and TRBJ2-3; 8 bases map to TRBD1. Germline CDR1 reads SQVTM; CDR2 reads ANQGSEA. The CDR3 length is 12 residues. Trimming took 7 bases from V and 10 from J; bases not matched to a gene: 10. The CDR3 region has the DNA TGCAGCGCCGCAGGGGGCGGTCGGGCGCAGTATTTT. Translated: CSAAGGGRAQYF.

The chain carries TRBV14 and TRBJ1-2; D not certain. This CDR3 region has 14 residues. Trimming stripped 0 bases from V and 8 bases from J, with 13 bases between. In germline, CDR1 is SGHDN, CDR2 FVKESK. CDR3 protein: CASSQDLVQSGYTF. CDR3 DNA sequence: TGTGCCAGCAGCCAAGATTTGGTGCAGTCGGGCTACACCTTC.

The sample holds a few counts of this clonotype. V is TRBV20-1 and J is TRBJ1-1; perhaps TRBD1 as D (6 bases). The V end lost 6 bases, the J end lost 8 bases, and 22 bases lay between the germline ends. The germline V gene encodes CDR1 DFQATT and CDR2 SNEGSKA (reference sequence). This CDR3 is 14 amino acids long. CDR3 amino acids: CSATTGPRTTEAFF. CDR3 coding DNA: TGCAGTGCGACGACAGGCCCCAGAACAACCGAAGCTTTCTTT.

This clonotype was counted only a few times. The rearrangement joins TRBV12-3 or TRBV12-4 to TRBJ2-1, with TRBD1 identical over 10 bases. The ends lost 6 bases at V and 4 bases at J; junction bases unmatched: 6. The CDR3 contains 15 residues. The CDR3 is CASRFDRGLYNEQFF. CDR3 coding DNA: TGTGCCAGCAGATTCGACAGGGGGCTTTACAATGAGCAGTTCTTC.

The rearrangement joins TRBV20-1 to TRBJ1-2; D is possibly TRBD1 (5 bases). Germline CDR1 reads DFQATT; CDR2 reads SNEGSKA (reference sequence). Trimming stripped 1 base from V and 4 bases from J, with 10 bases between. CDR3 length equals 13 residues. The DNA for the CDR3 is TGCAGTGCTAGAGGGGGCCTGTTCTATGGCTACACCTTC. Its protein is CSARGGLFYGYTF.

This clonotype was found a few times. The chain recombines TRBV7-2 with TRBJ2-1; D is perhaps TRBD1 (5 bases). The CDR3 has 12 residues. Germline V lookup: CDR1 SGHTA, CDR2 FQGNSA. Trimming shortened V by 5 bases and J by 8 bases, and 10 bases separated the two germline ends. The CDR3 coding sequence is TGTGCCAGCAGCCCAGGGTCGCATGAGCAGTTCTTC. It specifies CASSPGSHEQFF.

This clonotype came up a few times. The chain has TRBV5-6 and TRBJ2-7; the D is unclear. CDR1 is SGHDT, CDR2 YYEEEE, per germline. The V end lost 2 bases, the J end lost 5 bases, and 20 bases lay between the germline ends. The CDR3 totals 16 residues. In nucleotides, the CDR3 is TGTGCCAGCAGCTTCACAATTAGCATCGGACCCAACGAGCAGTACTTC. Its protein product is CASSFTISIGPNEQYF. Full variable domain (remainder filled in from reference TRBV5-6 and TRBJ2-7): DAGVTQSPTHLIKTRGQQVTLRCSPKSGHDTVSWYQQALGQGPQFIFQYYEEEERQRGNFPDRFSGHQFPNYSSELNVNALLLGDSALYLCASSFTISIGPNEQYFGPGTRLTVT.

The table lists this clonotype with a few counts. V gene TRBV4-2 combines with J gene TRBJ2-7; D might be TRBD1 (5 bases). The V gene lost 3 bases and the J gene lost 2 bases, with 14 bases spanning the gap. Germline V gene data show CDR1 as LGHNA and CDR2 as YNFKEQ. The CDR3 is 15 amino acids. This CDR3 is CASSHLAQGAYEQYF. For the CDR3, the DNA is TGTGCCAGCAGCCACCTCGCCCAGGGCGCCTACGAGCAGTACTTC.